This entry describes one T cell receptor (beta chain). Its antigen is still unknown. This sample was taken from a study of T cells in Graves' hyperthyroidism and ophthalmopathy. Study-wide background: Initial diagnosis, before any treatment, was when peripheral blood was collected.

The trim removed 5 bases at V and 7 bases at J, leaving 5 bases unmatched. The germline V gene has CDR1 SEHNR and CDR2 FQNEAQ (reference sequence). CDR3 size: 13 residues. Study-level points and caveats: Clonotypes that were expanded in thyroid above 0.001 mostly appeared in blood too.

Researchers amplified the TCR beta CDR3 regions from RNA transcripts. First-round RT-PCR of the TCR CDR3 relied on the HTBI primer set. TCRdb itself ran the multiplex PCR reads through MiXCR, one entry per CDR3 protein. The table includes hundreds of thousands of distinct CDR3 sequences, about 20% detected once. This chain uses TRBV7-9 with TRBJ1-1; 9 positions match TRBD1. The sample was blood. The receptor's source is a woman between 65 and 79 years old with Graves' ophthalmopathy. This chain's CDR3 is CASSPSGQGEAFF. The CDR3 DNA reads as TGTGCCAGCAGCCCGTCGGGACAGGGTGAAGCTTTCTTT. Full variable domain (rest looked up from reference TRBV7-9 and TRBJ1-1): DTGVSQNPRHKITKRGQNVTFRCDPISEHNRLYWYRQTLGQGPEFLTYFQNEAQLEKSRLLSDRFSAERPKGSFSTLEIQRTEQGDSAMYLCASSPSGQGEAFFGQGTRLTVV.